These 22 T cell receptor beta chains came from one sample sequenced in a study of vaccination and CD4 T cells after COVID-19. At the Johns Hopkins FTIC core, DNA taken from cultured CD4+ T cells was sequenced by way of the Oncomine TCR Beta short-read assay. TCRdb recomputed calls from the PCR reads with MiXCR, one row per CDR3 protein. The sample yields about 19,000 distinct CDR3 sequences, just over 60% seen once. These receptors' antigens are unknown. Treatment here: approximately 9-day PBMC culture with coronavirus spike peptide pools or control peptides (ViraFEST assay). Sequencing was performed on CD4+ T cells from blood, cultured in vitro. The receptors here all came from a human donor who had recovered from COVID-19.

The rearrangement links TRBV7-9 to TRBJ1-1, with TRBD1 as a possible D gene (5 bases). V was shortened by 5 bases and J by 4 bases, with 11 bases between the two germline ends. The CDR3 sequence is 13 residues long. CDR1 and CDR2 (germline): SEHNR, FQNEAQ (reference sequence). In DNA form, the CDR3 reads TGTGCCAGCAGCCCGGGGGTGTTCACTGAAGCTTTCTTT. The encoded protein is CASSPGVFTEAFF.

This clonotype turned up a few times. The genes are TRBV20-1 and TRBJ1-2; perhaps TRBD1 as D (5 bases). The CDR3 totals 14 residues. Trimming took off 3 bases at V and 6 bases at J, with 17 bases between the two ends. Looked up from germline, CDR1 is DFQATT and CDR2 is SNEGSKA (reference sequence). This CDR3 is CSASREGRLNGYTF. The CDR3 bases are TGCAGTGCTAGTAGAGAGGGGAGGCTTAATGGCTACACCTTC.

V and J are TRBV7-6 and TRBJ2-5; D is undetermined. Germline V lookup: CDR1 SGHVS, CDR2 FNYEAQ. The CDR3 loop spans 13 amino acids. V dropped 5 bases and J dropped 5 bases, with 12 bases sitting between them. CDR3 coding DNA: TGTGCCAGCAGCCCCTGGACGGGTGAGACCCAGTACTTC. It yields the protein CASSPWTGETQYF.

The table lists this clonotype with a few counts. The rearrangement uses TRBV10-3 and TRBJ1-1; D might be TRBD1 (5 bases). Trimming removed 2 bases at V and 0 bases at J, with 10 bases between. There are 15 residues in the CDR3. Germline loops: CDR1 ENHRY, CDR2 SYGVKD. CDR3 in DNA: TGTGCCATCAGTGAGCCCCTGGGGGTGAACACTGAAGCTTTCTTT. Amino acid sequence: CAISEPLGVNTEAFF.

This chain's CDR3 is CASSWLATGSYEQYF. The CDR3 region has the DNA TGTGCCAGCAGTTGGCTAGCCACAGGCTCCTACGAGCAGTACTTC. The chain combines TRBV28 with TRBJ2-7; perhaps D is TRBD1 or TRBD2 (5 bases each). CDR1 is MDHEN and CDR2 is SYDVKM in the germline V gene. The CDR3 has 15 residues. The V end lost 4 bases, the J end lost 0 bases, and 13 bases lay between the germline ends.

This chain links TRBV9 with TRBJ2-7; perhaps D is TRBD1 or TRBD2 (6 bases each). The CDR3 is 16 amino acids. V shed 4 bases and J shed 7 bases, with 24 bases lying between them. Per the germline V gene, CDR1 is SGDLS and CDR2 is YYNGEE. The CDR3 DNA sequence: TGTGCCAGCAGCCCACCCCAGGGACAAGGGGGACTGGAGCAGTACTTC. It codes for CASSPPQGQGGLEQYF.

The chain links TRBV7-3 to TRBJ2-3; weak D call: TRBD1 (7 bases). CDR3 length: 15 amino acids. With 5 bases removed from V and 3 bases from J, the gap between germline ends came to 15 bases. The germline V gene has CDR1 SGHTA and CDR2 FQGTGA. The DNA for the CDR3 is TGTGCCAGCAGCGGGAGGACAGGCGGAACAGATACGCAGTATTTT. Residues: CASSGRTGGTDTQYF.

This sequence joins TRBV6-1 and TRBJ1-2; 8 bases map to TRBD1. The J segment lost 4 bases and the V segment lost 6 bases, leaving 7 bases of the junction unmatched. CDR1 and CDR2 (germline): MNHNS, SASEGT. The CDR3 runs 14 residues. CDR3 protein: CASRETGVAYGYTF. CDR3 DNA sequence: TGTGCCAGCAGAGAGACAGGGGTGGCCTATGGCTACACCTTC.

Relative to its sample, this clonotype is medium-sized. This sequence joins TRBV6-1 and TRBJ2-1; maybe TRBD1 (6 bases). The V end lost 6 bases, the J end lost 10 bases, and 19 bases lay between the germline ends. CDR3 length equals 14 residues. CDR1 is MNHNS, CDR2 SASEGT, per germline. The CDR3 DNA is TGTGCCAGCAGGGACAGAAGTGCTGTTGGGGAGCAGTTCTTC. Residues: CASRDRSAVGEQFF.

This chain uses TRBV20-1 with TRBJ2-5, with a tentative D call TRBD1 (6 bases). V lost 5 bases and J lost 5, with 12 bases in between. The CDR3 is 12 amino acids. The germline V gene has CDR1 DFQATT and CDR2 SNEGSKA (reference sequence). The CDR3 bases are TGCAGTGCTCTACAGGGAAGGGAGACCCAGTACTTC. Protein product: CSALQGRETQYF.

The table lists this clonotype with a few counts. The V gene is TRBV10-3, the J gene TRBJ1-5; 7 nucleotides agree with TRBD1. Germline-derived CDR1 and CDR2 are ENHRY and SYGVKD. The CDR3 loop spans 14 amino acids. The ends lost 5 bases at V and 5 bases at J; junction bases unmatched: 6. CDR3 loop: CAISPGQSDQPQHF. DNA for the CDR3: TGTGCCATCAGTCCGGGACAGAGTGATCAGCCCCAGCATTTT.

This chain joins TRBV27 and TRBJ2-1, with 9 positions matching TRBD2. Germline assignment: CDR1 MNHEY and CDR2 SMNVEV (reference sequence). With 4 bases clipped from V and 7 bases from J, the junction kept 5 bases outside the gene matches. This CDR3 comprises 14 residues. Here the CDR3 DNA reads TGTGCCAGCAGTTCCGGGACTAGCCGGAATGAGCAGTTCTTC. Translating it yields CASSSGTSRNEQFF.

The CDR3 reads CASRGHLVVNEQFF. The CDR3, as DNA: TGTGCCAGCAGGGGACACCTGGTAGTGAATGAGCAGTTCTTC. This sequence joins TRBV6-2 or TRBV6-3 and TRBJ2-1; D is perhaps TRBD1 (6 bases). V lost 6 bases, J lost 7 bases, and 16 bases lay in between. Germline assignment: CDR1 MNHEY and CDR2 SVGEGT. The CDR3 is 14 residues long.

CDR3 amino acids: CATGTDANTGELFF. The CDR3, as DNA: TGTGCCACCGGGACGGACGCGAACACCGGGGAGCTGTTTTTT. This chain joins TRBV19 and TRBJ2-2; tentatively, D is TRBD1 or TRBD2 (5 bases each). The V end was cut by 10 bases, the J end by 0 bases, with 12 bases between. The CDR3 consists of 14 residues. Germline CDR1 is LNHDA and CDR2 is SQIVND (reference sequence). The full variable domain, in which reference TRBV19 and TRBJ2-2 provide the parts outside the CDR3, is DGGITQSPKYLFRKEGQNVTLSCEQNLNHDAMYWYRQDPGQGLRLIYYSQIVNDFQKGDIAEGYSVSREKKESFPLTVTSAQKNPTAFYLCATGTDANTGELFFGEGSRLTVL.

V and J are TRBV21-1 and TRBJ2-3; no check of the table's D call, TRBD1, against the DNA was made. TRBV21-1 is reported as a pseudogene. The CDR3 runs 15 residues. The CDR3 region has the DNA TGTGCCAGCAGCAAAAGACAGGGAGAGGCAGATACGCAGTATTTT. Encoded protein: CASSKRQGEADTQYF.

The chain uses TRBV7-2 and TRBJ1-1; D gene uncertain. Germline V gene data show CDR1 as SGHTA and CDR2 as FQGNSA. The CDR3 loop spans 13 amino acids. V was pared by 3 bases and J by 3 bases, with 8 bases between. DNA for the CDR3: TGTGCCAGCAGCTTCCAAAGAGACACTGAAGCTTTCTTT. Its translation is CASSFQRDTEAFF.

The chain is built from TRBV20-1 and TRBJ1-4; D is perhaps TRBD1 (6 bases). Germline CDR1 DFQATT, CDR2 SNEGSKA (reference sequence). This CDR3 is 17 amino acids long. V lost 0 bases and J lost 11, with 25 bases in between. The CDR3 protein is CSAREGVDSLVGGKLFF. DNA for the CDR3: TGCAGTGCTAGAGAGGGGGTGGACAGTCTAGTTGGGGGGAAACTGTTTTTT.

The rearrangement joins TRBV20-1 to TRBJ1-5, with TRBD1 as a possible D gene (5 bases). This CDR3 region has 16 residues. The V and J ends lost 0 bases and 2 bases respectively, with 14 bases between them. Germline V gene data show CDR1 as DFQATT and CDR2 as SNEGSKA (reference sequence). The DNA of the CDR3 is TGCAGTGCTAGAGATGTTGGGGACGGGGGCAATCAGCCCCAGCATTTT. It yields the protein CSARDVGDGGNQPQHF.

The DNA for the CDR3 is TGTGCCAGCAGCCAAGATAGGCAGGGGAGCACAGATACGCAGTATTTT. Its translation: CASSQDRQGSTDTQYF. The genes are TRBV4-2 and TRBJ2-3; the D gene is possibly TRBD1 (6 bases). V was shortened by 0 bases and J by 0 bases, with 10 bases between the two germline ends. The CDR3 consists of 16 residues. CDR1 is LGHNA and CDR2 is YNFKEQ in the germline V gene.

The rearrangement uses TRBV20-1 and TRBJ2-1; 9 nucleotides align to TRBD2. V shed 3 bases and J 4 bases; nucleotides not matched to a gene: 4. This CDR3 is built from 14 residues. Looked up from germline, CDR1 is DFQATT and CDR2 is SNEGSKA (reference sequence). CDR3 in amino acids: CSASRLAAYNEQFF. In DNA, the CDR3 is TGCAGTGCTAGTAGACTAGCGGCATACAATGAGCAGTTCTTC.

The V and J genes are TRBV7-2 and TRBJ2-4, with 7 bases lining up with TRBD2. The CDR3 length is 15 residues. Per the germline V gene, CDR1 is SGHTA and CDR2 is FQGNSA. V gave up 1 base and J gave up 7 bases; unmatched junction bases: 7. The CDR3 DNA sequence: TGTGCCAGCAGCTTAGAGTCTAGCGGTGATAACATTCAGTACTTC. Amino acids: CASSLESSGDNIQYF. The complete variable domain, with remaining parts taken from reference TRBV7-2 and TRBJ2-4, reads GAGVSQSPSNKVTEKGKDVELRCDPISGHTALYWYRQSLGQGLEFLIYFQGNSAPDKSGLPSDRFSAERTGGSVSTLTIQRTQQEDSAVYLCASSLESSGDNIQYFGAGTRLSVL.

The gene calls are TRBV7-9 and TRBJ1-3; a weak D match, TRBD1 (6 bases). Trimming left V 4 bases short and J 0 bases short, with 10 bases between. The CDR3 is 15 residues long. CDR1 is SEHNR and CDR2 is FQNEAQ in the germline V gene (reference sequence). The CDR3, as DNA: TGTGCCAGCAGCTCGGGACACCGCTCTGGAAACACCATATATTTT. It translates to CASSSGHRSGNTIYF. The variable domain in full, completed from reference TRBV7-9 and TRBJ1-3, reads DTGVSQNPRHKITKRGQNVTFRCDPISEHNRLYWYRQTLGQGPEFLTYFQNEAQLEKSRLLSDRFSAERPKGSFSTLEIQRTEQGDSAMYLCASSSGHRSGNTIYFGEGSWLTVV.